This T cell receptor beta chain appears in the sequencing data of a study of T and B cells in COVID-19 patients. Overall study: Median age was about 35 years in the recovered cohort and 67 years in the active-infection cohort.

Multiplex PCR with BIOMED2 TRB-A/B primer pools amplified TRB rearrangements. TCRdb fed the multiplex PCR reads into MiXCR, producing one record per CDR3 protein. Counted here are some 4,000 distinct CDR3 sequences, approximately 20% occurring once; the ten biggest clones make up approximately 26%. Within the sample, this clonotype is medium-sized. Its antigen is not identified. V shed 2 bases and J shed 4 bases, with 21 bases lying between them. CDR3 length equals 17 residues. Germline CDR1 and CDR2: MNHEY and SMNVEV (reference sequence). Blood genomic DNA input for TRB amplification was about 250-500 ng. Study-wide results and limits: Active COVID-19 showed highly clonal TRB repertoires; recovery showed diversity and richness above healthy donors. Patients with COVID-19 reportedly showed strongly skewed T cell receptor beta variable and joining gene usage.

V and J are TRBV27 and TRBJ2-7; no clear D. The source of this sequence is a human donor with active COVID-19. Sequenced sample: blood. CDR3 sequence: CASSLVGSVGPMYEQYF. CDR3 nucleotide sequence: TGTGCCAGCAGTTTAGTTGGTTCGGTCGGACCCATGTACGAGCAGTACTTC.